These 29 T cell receptor beta chains were sequenced from one sample in a study of human T cells and chemical hapten exposure. Time point here: patch test 1, 2 weeks after DPC sensitization. Sample treatment: therapeutic diphenylcyclopropenone sensitization with weekly scalp DPC. Each CDR3 protein is one row after TCRdb ran MiXCR on the RACE reads. The sample lists fewer than 500,000 distinct CDR3 sequences; about 4.4% were seen once. The sample in question was whole blood, obtained in connection with sensitization to the hapten diphenylcyclopropenone (DPC). These receptors were obtained from a woman aged 50 to 60 with alopecia areata. Some clones in this sample may be carry-over from other donors' samples.

This chain joins TRBV9 and TRBJ1-6, with D perhaps TRBD1 (6 bases). Germline CDR1 and CDR2: SGDLS and YYNGEE. V was cut by 3 bases and J by 5 bases, with 12 bases left in between. The CDR3 covers 15 residues. The CDR3 DNA reads TGTGCCAGCAGCGCCGGCACAGGGAATAATTCACCCCTCCACTTT. Translating it yields CASSAGTGNNSPLHF.

This clonotype has ten or more counts. V is TRBV6-5 and J is TRBJ2-7; 9 bases are shared with TRBD1. V gave up 10 bases and J gave up 3 bases; unmatched junction bases: 10. CDR3 length equals 14 residues. The germline gives CDR1 MNHEY, CDR2 SVGAGI. DNA for the CDR3: TGTGCCACTACGACTGGACAGGGGAGCTACGAGCAGTACTTC. Amino acids: CATTTGQGSYEQYF.

In this sample, this clonotype turned up a few times. The chain carries TRBV5-1 and TRBJ2-5, with D unresolved. V lost 2 bases, J lost 2 bases, and 7 bases lay in between. There are 13 residues in the CDR3. CDR1 and CDR2 (germline): SGHRS, YFSETQ. The CDR3 region has the DNA TGCGCCAGCAGCTTAAATTGGCAAGAGACCCAGTACTTC. Translated: CASSLNWQETQYF.

This clonotype appeared a few times. V usage is TRBV9 and J usage is TRBJ2-7; D is tentatively TRBD1 or TRBD2 (5 bases each). The CDR3 extends over 12 amino acids. V was trimmed by 4 bases and J by 7 bases, leaving 12 bases between them. CDR1 is SGDLS, CDR2 YYNGEE, per germline. CDR3 residues: CASSPGGQEQYF. The CDR3 DNA is TGTGCCAGCAGCCCTGGGGGTCAGGAGCAGTACTTC.

This clonotype appeared many times. One end of the junction varies from germline; a read error may be responsible. The chain recombines TRBV5-1 with TRBJ1-3, with D unresolved. The germline V gene has CDR1 SGHRS and CDR2 YFSETQ. The CDR3 runs to 13 residues. The CDR3 loop is CASSPDPGDTIYF. CDR3 DNA sequence: TGCGCCAGCAGCCCAGACCCTGGAGACACCATATATTTT. The complete variable domain, with remaining parts taken from reference TRBV5-1 and TRBJ1-3, reads KAGVTQTPRYLIKTRGQQVTLSCSPISGHRSVSWYQQTPGQGLQFLFEYFSETQRNKGNFPGRFSGRQFSNSRSEMNVSTLELGDSALYLCASSPDPGDTIYFGEGSWLTVV.

This clonotype was counted many times. The gene calls are TRBV12-3 or TRBV12-4 and TRBJ1-2; TRBD1 aligns across 10 bases. The junction had 11 bases not matched to a gene; V was cut back by 6 bases and J by 7 bases. There are 15 residues in the CDR3. The CDR3 loop is CASSPPGQGRSGYTF. In DNA, the CDR3 is TGTGCCAGCAGCCCCCCGGGACAGGGGAGGTCTGGCTACACCTTC.

This clonotype was detected ten times or more. The chain uses TRBV20-1 and TRBJ2-7; weak D call: TRBD1 (7 bases). Per the germline V gene, CDR1 is DFQATT and CDR2 is SNEGSKA (reference sequence). The V gene lost 0 bases and the J gene lost 3 bases, with 18 bases spanning the gap. The length of the CDR3 is 16 residues. CDR3 residues: CSARDLAGQHFYEQYF. CDR3 in DNA: TGCAGTGCTAGAGATCTTGCGGGACAGCACTTCTACGAGCAGTACTTC.

This clonotype was detected a few times. The J gene is TRBJ2-7, the V gene TRBV29-1, with D unclear. Germline values: CDR1 SQVTM, CDR2 ANQGSEA. V lost 4 bases and J 7 bases, leaving 17 bases between the germline ends. The CDR3 covers 13 residues. The CDR3 nucleotides are TGCAGCGTTGCCCCCAGGAATTCGAGAGAGCAGTACTTC. This gives the protein CSVAPRNSREQYF.

V gene TRBV30 combines with J gene TRBJ1-2; D gene unclear. Trimming stripped 2 bases from V and 0 bases from J, with 7 bases between. CDR1 GTSNPN and CDR2 SVGIG come from the germline V gene (reference sequence). This CDR3 is built from 13 residues. CDR3 sequence reads: CAWSRSANYGYTF. The DNA for the CDR3 is TGTGCCTGGAGTAGGTCAGCTAACTATGGCTACACCTTC.

This clonotype appeared many times. The chain is built from TRBV16 and TRBJ1-6; D might be TRBD1 (5 bases). Germline V gives CDR1 KGHSY, CDR2 FQNENV. The CDR3 has 17 residues. V lost 4 bases to trimming and J lost 6 bases, with 19 bases between them. The CDR3 protein is CASSPPRQGMGNSPLHF. The CDR3 DNA follows: TGTGCCAGCAGCCCCCCCCGGCAGGGAATGGGTAATTCACCCCTCCACTTT.

This clonotype was picked up a small number of times. This chain joins TRBV7-9 and TRBJ1-5; 8 bases are a match to TRBD1. Germline V lookup: CDR1 SEHNR, CDR2 FQNEAQ (reference sequence). Trimming cost V 4 bases and J 5 bases; bases outside gene matches: 1. The CDR3 sequence is 13 residues long. CDR3 sequence reads: CASSSQGDQPQHF. Written as DNA, the CDR3 is TGTGCCAGCAGCTCACAGGGGGATCAGCCCCAGCATTTT.

This sequence joins TRBV7-2 and TRBJ1-5, with no clear D. V was clipped by 5 bases and J by 0 bases, with 5 bases between them. This CDR3 has 13 amino acids. CDR1 is SGHTA, CDR2 FQGNSA, per germline. The CDR3: CASSEYSNQPQHF. The CDR3 DNA reads as TGTGCCAGCAGCGAGTATAGCAATCAGCCCCAGCATTTT.

Ten or more counts support this clonotype. The CDR3 loop reads CASSVGALGLEQYF. The CDR3 DNA reads TGTGCCAGCAGCGTAGGGGCCTTGGGGCTGGAGCAGTACTTC. This rearrangement joins TRBV9 to TRBJ2-7, with a possible D match to TRBD1 (5 bases). Germline CDR1 and CDR2: SGDLS and YYNGEE. Between the trimmed V and J ends, which lost 0 bases and 7 bases, there was a span of 14 bases. CDR3 length equals 14 residues. Complete variable domain (other parts from reference TRBV9 and TRBJ2-7): DSGVTQTPKHLITATGQRVTLRCSPRSGDLSVYWYQQSLDQGLQFLIQYYNGEERAKGNILERFSAQQFPDLHSELNLSSLELGDSALYFCASSVGALGLEQYFGPGTRLTVT.

In this sample, this clonotype turned up a few times. The rearrangement joins TRBV6-6 to TRBJ2-7, with TRBD1 matching 11 bases. The CDR3 extends over 14 amino acids. Trimming took 6 bases from V and 7 from J; bases not matched to a gene: 8. From germline, CDR1 is MNHNY and CDR2 SVGAGI (reference sequence). CDR3: CASSPGQGVREQYF. CDR3 nucleotide sequence: TGTGCCAGCAGCCCGGGACAGGGGGTAAGGGAGCAGTACTTC.

The sample holds a few counts of this clonotype. V is TRBV30 and J is TRBJ1-5, with D possibly being TRBD1 (5 bases). Germline V gene lookup returns CDR1 GTSNPN and CDR2 SVGIG (reference sequence). This CDR3 is 14 amino acids long. Deletions cut 2 bases from V and 1 base from J, with 9 bases between. CDR3: CAWSQGASNQPQHF. CDR3 sequence (DNA): TGTGCCTGGAGTCAAGGGGCGAGCAATCAGCCCCAGCATTTT.

This clonotype was found a few times. The chain carries TRBV14 and TRBJ1-2, with 8 bases matching TRBD1. Looked up from germline, CDR1 is SGHDN and CDR2 is FVKESK. The V and J ends lost 8 bases and 6 bases, in that order; junction bases with no gene match: 8. The CDR3 length is 13 residues. The CDR3 DNA follows: TGTGCCAGCGGATGGACAGGGTCTGATGGCTACACCTTC. Protein product: CASGWTGSDGYTF.

This clonotype has a count of ten or more. The rearrangement links TRBV28 to TRBJ2-1, with D perhaps matching TRBD2 (5 bases). The CDR3 is 10 residues long. Per the germline V gene, CDR1 is MDHEN and CDR2 is SYDVKM. V lost 8 bases to trimming and J lost 9 bases, with 8 bases between them. CDR3 sequence: CASHGVEQFF. In nucleotides, the CDR3 is TGTGCCAGCCACGGGGTTGAGCAGTTCTTC.

The sample holds many counts of this clonotype. V usage is TRBV6-6 and J usage is TRBJ1-4, with D uncertain. This CDR3 region has 15 residues. Germline-derived CDR1 and CDR2 are MNHNY and SVGAGI (reference sequence). V lost 3 bases, J lost 8 bases, and 16 bases lay in between. The CDR3 spells CASSYPREVGEKLFF. The CDR3 DNA sequence: TGTGCCAGCAGTTATCCCCGGGAGGTAGGGGAAAAACTGTTTTTT.

In its sample, this clonotype was seen a few times. The chain employs TRBV27 and TRBJ1-2; the match to TRBD1 covers 7 bases. V lost 2 bases and J lost 8; bases outside the gene matches: 8. The CDR3 spans 14 residues. The germline V gene encodes CDR1 MNHEY and CDR2 SMNVEV (reference sequence). CDR3 amino acids: CASSLMSGGEGYTF. The CDR3 DNA reads TGTGCCAGCAGTTTAATGTCAGGGGGAGAGGGCTACACCTTC.

This clonotype was found many times. The V gene is TRBV5-6, the J gene TRBJ2-3; possibly TRBD1 for D (5 bases). The CDR3 is 14 residues long. Trimming stripped 3 bases from V and 5 bases from J, with 13 bases between. The germline V gene has CDR1 SGHDT and CDR2 YYEEEE. CDR3 sequence: CASSSPGRGDTQYF. The CDR3 nucleotides are TGTGCCAGCAGCTCGCCTGGTAGGGGAGATACGCAGTATTTT. The full variable domain, completed using reference TRBV5-6 and TRBJ2-3, is DAGVTQSPTHLIKTRGQQVTLRCSPKSGHDTVSWYQQALGQGPQFIFQYYEEEERQRGNFPDRFSGHQFPNYSSELNVNALLLGDSALYLCASSSPGRGDTQYFGPGTRLTVL.

This clonotype was seen ten or more times. The chain combines TRBV11-2 with TRBJ2-6; D remains ambiguous. This CDR3 region has 16 residues. The V end lost 4 bases, the J end lost 2 bases, and 12 bases lay between the germline ends. Germline V gene lookup returns CDR1 SGHAT and CDR2 FQNNGV. The CDR3: CASSYSRLTGANVLTF. Written as DNA, the CDR3 is TGTGCCAGCAGCTACAGTAGGCTTACTGGGGCCAACGTCCTGACTTTC.

At least ten counts were recorded for this clonotype. The V gene is TRBV12-5, the J gene TRBJ1-5; D remains unclear. This CDR3 contains 14 residues. Germline V gene lookup returns CDR1 LGHNT and CDR2 FRNRAP. V lost 5 bases and J lost 3, with 11 bases in between. The CDR3 DNA reads as TGTGCTAGTGGTCTCGCCCCCAACAATCAGCCCCAGCATTTT. Its protein product is CASGLAPNNQPQHF.

This chain uses TRBV9 with TRBJ2-3; unclear D gene. The CDR3 contains 15 residues. Germline lookup yields CDR1 SGDLS and CDR2 YYNGEE. Trimming left V 1 base short and J 4 bases short, with 13 bases between. This chain's CDR3 is CASSVTFQFPDTQYF. CDR3 in DNA: TGTGCCAGCAGCGTAACTTTCCAGTTCCCAGATACGCAGTATTTT.

The chain combines TRBV2 with TRBJ2-1; 7 positions match TRBD1. CDR1 and CDR2 from the germline V gene are SNHLY and FYNNEI. The CDR3 spans 17 residues. Losses at the gene ends were 0 bases for V and 2 bases for J; bases not matched to a gene: 7. The CDR3 region is CASSEAGTVAAYNEQFF. The CDR3 DNA reads TGTGCCAGCAGTGAAGCGGGGACAGTGGCAGCCTACAATGAGCAGTTCTTC.

Ten or more counts support this clonotype. The gene calls are TRBV7-9 and TRBJ1-6; tentative D call: TRBD1 (5 bases). The V and J ends lost 5 bases and 5 bases respectively, with 10 bases between them. Per the germline V gene, CDR1 is SEHNR and CDR2 is FQNEAQ (reference sequence). The CDR3 extends over 14 amino acids. The DNA for the CDR3 is TGTGCCAGCAGCCTCGACAGTGATAATTCACCCCTCCACTTT. It is translated as CASSLDSDNSPLHF.

This clonotype came up a few times. The chain couples TRBV5-1 to TRBJ2-1; TRBD2 matches at 10 bases. The CDR3 has 16 residues. Germline lookup yields CDR1 SGHRS and CDR2 YFSETQ. The V segment lost 4 bases and the J segment 8 bases; nucleotides outside the gene matches: 12. The CDR3 DNA follows: TGCGCCAGCAGCCAACTCGACAGCGGGAGGGCCCATGAGCAGTTCTTC. Amino acid sequence: CASSQLDSGRAHEQFF.

This clonotype was counted at least ten times. This sequence joins TRBV18 and TRBJ2-3, with 8 positions matching TRBD2. Germline V gene sequence: CDR1 KGHSH, CDR2 LQKENI. Unmatched junction bases numbered 7, after V lost 0 bases and J lost 2 bases. The CDR3 is 17 residues long. Here the CDR3 reads CASSPPSAGGLTDTQYF. CDR3 nucleotides: TGTGCCAGCTCACCACCGTCGGCGGGGGGCCTCACAGATACGCAGTATTTT.

This clonotype was recorded at least ten times. V usage is TRBV29-1 and J usage is TRBJ1-1, with 12 bases aligning to TRBD1. CDR1 and CDR2 (germline): SQVTM, ANQGSEA. Unmatched junction bases numbered 7, after V lost 4 bases and J lost 4 bases. The CDR3 sequence is 15 residues long. The CDR3 region is CSVGGTGGRATEAFF. CDR3 coding DNA: TGCAGCGTTGGGGGGACAGGGGGCCGGGCCACTGAAGCTTTCTTT.

The chain links TRBV7-6 to TRBJ1-6; D is undetermined. Germline CDR1 SGHVS, CDR2 FNYEAQ. The CDR3 extends over 14 amino acids. The V end lost 3 bases, the J end lost 4 bases, and 7 bases lay between the germline ends. This chain's CDR3 is CASSLAAYNSPLHF. CDR3 nucleotide sequence: TGTGCCAGCAGCTTGGCAGCATATAATTCACCCCTCCACTTT.